Below are 4 T cell receptor beta chains sequenced from a single sample in a study of CD8 T cells in Susac syndrome. RNA was extracted with the RNeasy kit, and a quantity of 0.5 to 1 ug was reverse transcribed using random hexamers. One entry per CDR3 protein results from TCRdb running MiXCR on the immunoSEQ multiplex PCR reads. The sample carries approximately 120,000 distinct CDR3 sequences, around 94% recorded once. The material sequenced was CD4+ T cells from PBMCs. These receptors all stem from a human donor in good health.

The rearrangement links TRBV29-1 to TRBJ2-2, with 7 bases identical to TRBD1. V shed 5 bases and J 5 bases; nucleotides not matched to a gene: 8. Per germline, CDR1 SQVTM and CDR2 ANQGSEA. This CDR3 is 14 amino acids long. For the CDR3, the DNA is TGCAGCGTTCCAACAGGGGCGGAGACCGGGGAGCTGTTTTTT. Amino acid sequence: CSVPTGAETGELFF.

V usage is TRBV20-1 and J usage is TRBJ1-1; the D is unclear. V lost 6 bases and J 1 base, leaving 9 bases between the germline ends. This CDR3 has 12 residues. Germline assignment: CDR1 DFQATT and CDR2 SNEGSKA (reference sequence). DNA for the CDR3: TGCAGTGCGGGAAAAGGGAACACTGAAGCTTTCTTT. Its protein product is CSAGKGNTEAFF.

The rearrangement joins TRBV6-6 to TRBJ2-3; 8 nucleotides agree with TRBD2. This CDR3 is 14 amino acids long. Looked up from germline, CDR1 is MNHNY and CDR2 is SVGAGI (reference sequence). J lost 2 bases, V lost 7 bases, and 5 bases had no gene match. Here the CDR3 reads CASTIAGTTDTQYF. In DNA, the CDR3 is TGTGCCAGCACAATAGCGGGAACCACAGATACGCAGTATTTT.

This clonotype was picked up one time. This sequence joins TRBV19 and TRBJ1-1; 8 positions match TRBD1. V lost 5 bases and J lost 5; bases outside the gene matches: 7. Germline CDR1 is LNHDA and CDR2 is SQIVND (reference sequence). CDR3 length equals 14 residues. CDR3 in amino acids: CASSLRQGRTEAFF. In nucleotides, the CDR3 is TGTGCCAGTAGTCTGAGACAGGGGAGGACTGAAGCTTTCTTT. The full variable domain, rest sourced from reference TRBV19 and TRBJ1-1, is DGGITQSPKYLFRKEGQNVTLSCEQNLNHDAMYWYRQDPGQGLRLIYYSQIVNDFQKGDIAEGYSVSREKKESFPLTVTSAQKNPTAFYLCASSLRQGRTEAFFGQGTRLTVV.